Presented here are 16 T cell receptor beta chains from one specimen sequenced in a study of beta chain features in type 1 diabetes (dated by TCRdb to the late 2010s). Here is what the overall study found, with its caveats: A moderate but significant shortening of TCRB CDR3 length was observed in type 1 diabetes patients in all four CD4+ subsets.

These receptors lack a known antigen. Receptor libraries were prepared by the immunoSEQ multiplex PCR assay. The entire amount of isolated RNA was reverse transcribed using the High Capacity cDNA Reverse Transcription Kit, so the sequenced TCRB transcripts were expressed ones. The source is immuneACCESS, and TCRdb retained only in-frame sequences with V and J called. Part of the clones is not carried over; for the studies checked, unresolved V genes explain less than half of this, and the remainder is unexplained. This sample is represented by some 200,000 clones; under 20% of them were singletons. Jointly, the top ten make up 0.065% to 0.1% of the sample. Sequenced input: naive CD4+ T cells from blood. This sample's cell subset or site label indicates: true naive CD4+ T cells. These receptors all stem from a man under 40 with type 1 diabetes.

The V call is TRBV9, the J call TRBJ2-7, with 9 positions matching TRBD2. The V segment lost 5 bases and the J segment 6 bases; nucleotides outside the gene matches: 9. Germline assignment: CDR1 SGDLS and CDR2 YYNGEE. The CDR3 contains 14 residues. The CDR3 region has the DNA TGTGCCAGCAGTAAAACCGGGACTAGCTCCGAGCAGTACTTC. It translates to CASSKTGTSSEQYF.

This clone was seen more than once but under ten times. This sequence joins TRBV15 and TRBJ2-7; the match to TRBD2 covers 7 bases. Trimming cost V 1 base and J 2 bases; bases outside gene matches: 14. Germline lookup yields CDR1 LNHNV and CDR2 YYDKDF (reference sequence). This CDR3 is 18 amino acids long. In DNA, the CDR3 is TGTGCCACCAGCAGAGGTCTTTCCCTAGCGGATAGTCCCTACGAGCAGTACTTC. Its translation is CATSRGLSLADSPYEQYF. Full variable domain (remainder filled in from reference TRBV15 and TRBJ2-7): DAMVIQNPRYQVTQFGKPVTLSCSQTLNHNVMYWYQQKSSQAPKLLFHYYDKDFNNEADTPDNFQSRRPNTSFCFLDIRSPGLGDTAMYLCATSRGLSLADSPYEQYFGPGTRLTVT.

V usage is TRBV19 and J usage is TRBJ2-3; 7 bases are shared with TRBD2. The CDR3 has 16 residues. V was clipped by 0 bases and J by 4 bases; unmatched bases: 7. Germline loops: CDR1 LNHDA, CDR2 SQIVND (reference sequence). The CDR3 region has the DNA TGTGCCAGTAGTATAGAGGCGGGAGATCTACCAGATACGCAGTATTTT. It is translated as CASSIEAGDLPDTQYF.

The rearrangement joins TRBV6-1 to TRBJ2-7, with 8 bases matching TRBD2. The CDR3 has 13 amino acids. CDR1 and CDR2 (germline): MNHNS, SASEGT. V was pared by 3 bases and J by 3 bases, with 1 base of the junction left unmatched. DNA of the CDR3: TGTGCCAGCAGTGACCTAGCGGGCTACGAGCAGTACTTC. This translates into CASSDLAGYEQYF.

The chain recombines TRBV29-1 with TRBJ2-4; 7 bases fit TRBD1. CDR1 and CDR2 from the germline V gene are SQVTM and ANQGSEA. Germline trimming cut 5 bases from V and 0 bases from J; bases unmatched to any gene: 1. This CDR3 comprises 13 residues. The CDR3 DNA reads as TGCAGCGTTAACAGGGGAGCCAAAAACATTCAGTACTTC. As protein: CSVNRGAKNIQYF.

This chain links TRBV15 with TRBJ2-1; 9 bases map to TRBD2. Germline CDR1 LNHNV, CDR2 YYDKDF (reference sequence). The CDR3 has 22 amino acids. V trimming: 0 bases; J trimming: 2 bases; junction bases outside the gene matches: 20. The CDR3 region has the DNA TGTGCCACCAGCAGAGATGGCCCAGCCGGGACTAGCCTAATCCGACCCTACAATGAGCAGTTCTTC. It yields the protein CATSRDGPAGTSLIRPYNEQFF.

This clone has a handful of counts. This sequence joins TRBV30 and TRBJ2-2; weak D call: TRBD2 (6 bases). The CDR3 length is 15 residues. Germline CDR1 is GTSNPN and CDR2 is SVGIG (reference sequence). V was clipped by 3 bases and J by 2 bases, with 13 bases between them. The CDR3 here is CAWSAKGLNTGELFF. The CDR3 nucleotides read TGTGCCTGGAGCGCTAAGGGACTCAACACCGGGGAGCTGTTTTTT.

This clone was counted between two and nine times. This chain uses TRBV4-3 with TRBJ2-5, with D unclear. The germline V and J ends were trimmed by 1 base and 4 bases, with 10 bases remaining between them. This CDR3 region has 14 residues. Per the germline V gene, CDR1 is LGHNA and CDR2 is YSLEER. CDR3 bases: TGCGCCAGCAGCCAAGCCCCCCGTGGAGAGACCCAGTACTTC. This encodes CASSQAPRGETQYF.

The rearrangement uses TRBV30 and TRBJ1-2; D is possibly TRBD1 (6 bases). CDR3 length: 14 residues. V was trimmed by 3 bases and J by 4 bases, leaving 15 bases between them. Germline V gives CDR1 GTSNPN, CDR2 SVGIG (reference sequence). CDR3 bases: TGTGCCTGGAGACGAGCAGGGGAGGGCTATGGCTACACCTTC. Translating it yields CAWRRAGEGYGYTF.

The sample holds a few counts of this clone. The chain joins TRBV7-2 to TRBJ1-2; 7 bases fit TRBD1. The V and J ends lost 2 bases and 2 bases, in that order; junction bases with no gene match: 2. Per the germline V gene, CDR1 is SGHTA and CDR2 is FQGNSA. The CDR3 spans 14 residues. CDR3 amino acids: CASSLLQGNYGYTF. In DNA form, the CDR3 reads TGTGCCAGCAGCTTATTACAGGGGAACTATGGCTACACCTTC.

This clone was counted only a few times. This chain links TRBV23-1 with TRBJ1-1; 7 bases are a match to TRBD1. TRBV23-1 is sorted into the ORF group, with uncertain function. This CDR3 has 17 amino acids. The trim removed 2 bases at V and 0 bases at J, leaving 9 bases unmatched. Here the CDR3 reads CASSQRGTGELNTEAFF. The CDR3 region has the DNA TGCGCCAGCAGTCAAAGAGGCACAGGGGAATTGAACACTGAAGCTTTCTTT.

This clone was counted between two and nine times. Here the CDR3 reads CASSQEGQDTQYF. For the CDR3, the DNA is TGTGCCAGCAGCCAAGAGGGACAGGATACGCAGTATTTT. This chain connects TRBV14 to TRBJ2-3; TRBD1 matches 7 bases. The germline CDR1 and CDR2 sequences are SGHDN and FVKESK. The CDR3 is 13 amino acids. Unmatched junction bases numbered 0, after V lost 0 bases and J lost 6 bases.

Concerning this clone itself: An end of the junction differs from the germline gene, which may be a read error. The chain recombines TRBV20-1 with TRBJ2-5, with D unclear. The CDR3 is 10 residues long. Per germline, CDR1 DFQATT and CDR2 SNEGSKA (reference sequence). The CDR3 reads CSARKGPLDF. The CDR3 nucleotides are TGCAGTGCTAGGAAGGGTCCTCTAGACTTC.

The rearrangement uses TRBV14 and TRBJ2-7; D gene ambiguous. The CDR3 has 12 residues. The germline V gene has CDR1 SGHDN and CDR2 FVKESK. V was clipped by 3 bases and J by 2 bases, with 5 bases between them. The CDR3 DNA reads TGTGCCAGCAGCCACAGCGCCTACGAGCAGTACTTC. Protein product: CASSHSAYEQYF. Full variable domain (rest looked up from reference TRBV14 and TRBJ2-7): EAGVTQFPSHSVIEKGQTVTLRCDPISGHDNLYWYRRVMGKEIKFLLHFVKESKQDESGMPNNRFLAERTGGTYSTLKVQPAELEDSGVYFCASSHSAYEQYFGPGTRLTVT.

The J gene is TRBJ2-7, the V gene TRBV29-1; a weak D match, TRBD2 (5 bases). The length of the CDR3 is 14 residues. Trimming removed 2 bases from V and 3 bases from J, with 14 bases in between. CDR1 SQVTM and CDR2 ANQGSEA come from the germline V gene. In DNA, the CDR3 is TGCAGCGTTGAACTCCAGACGGGGAGCTACGAGCAGTACTTC. This codes for CSVELQTGSYEQYF.

This clone appeared a few times. J is TRBJ2-1 and V is TRBV7-8, with a possible D match to TRBD2 (5 bases). V lost 2 bases and J lost 4, with 12 bases in between. Germline-derived CDR1 and CDR2 are SGHVS and FQNEAQ. There are 15 residues in the CDR3. In nucleotides, the CDR3 is TGTGCCAGCAGCTTAAAAAGAGGGTGGTACAATGAGCAGTTCTTC. It specifies CASSLKRGWYNEQFF.